The entry below gives a single TCR beta chain sequence along with its context. Trimming removed 6 bases from V and 1 base from J, with 12 bases in between. CDR3 length: 14 amino acids. CDR1 MDHEN and CDR2 SYDVKM come from the germline V gene. The data belong to a study of T-cell memory formation after mild COVID-19. TCRdb used MiXCR to reprocess the 5' RACE reads, holding one entry per CDR3 protein. The profile shows some 180,000 distinct CDR3 sequences, roughly 13% of them singletons. The sequence came from a man between 18 and 29 years old who had mild COVID-19 (a few samples of this study predate the infection). Cell type and time point are not known. This chain uses TRBV28 with TRBJ1-1, with a possible D match to TRBD1 (5 bases). Input material: PBMCs or a T cell subset sorted from them (not recorded which). CDR3 nucleotides: TGTGCCAGCAGGTTTGGGGGGGAGAACACTGAAGCTTTCTTT. Protein: CASRFGGENTEAFF.